This T cell receptor beta chain comes out of a study of vaccination and CD4 T cells after COVID-19. Background on the study: Once vaccinated, a few convalescent patients provided samples at day 14 and again at days 161 to 241 post-vaccination. Cellular stimulation was performed using overlapping spike peptides derived from SARS-CoV-2, HCoV-NL63, HCoV-OC43 and HCoV-229E.

In the case of this clonotype: Its antigen is unidentified.

The time point was: late sampling 161 to 241 days after vaccination in a few convalescent patients. Treatment denoted: roughly ten-day PBMC culture with coronavirus spike peptide pools or control peptides (ViraFEST assay). CD4+ T cells that had been cultured provided DNA sequenced with the Oncomine TCR Beta short-read assay. Researchers extracted genomic DNA from CD4+ T cells that had been cultured. TCRdb itself ran the PCR reads through MiXCR, one entry per CDR3 protein. Of about 22,000 distinct CDR3 sequences in the sample, 30% to 45% were seen once. The TCR originated in a human donor who had recovered from COVID-19. The specimen comprised CD4+ T cells from blood, cultured in vitro, sampled about 7 months after SARS-CoV-2 vaccination.

The CDR3 is CASREHRGDTYNEQFF. In nucleotides, the CDR3 is TGTGCCAGCAGAGAACACAGGGGGGACACCTACAATGAGCAGTTCTTC. The chain uses TRBV28 and TRBJ2-1, with 8 positions matching TRBD1. Germline V gene data show CDR1 as MDHEN and CDR2 as SYDVKM. The CDR3 consists of 16 residues. The V and J ends lost 6 bases and 2 bases, in that order; junction bases with no gene match: 9.